These T cell receptor beta chains were read from a single sample in a study of CD4 and CD8 cells across lung adenocarcinoma regions. TCRdb called the PCR reads again in MiXCR, with one record for every CDR3 protein. Found here are around 11,000 distinct CDR3 sequences, approximately 55% of them singletons; the top ten hold about a fifth. Sequencing was done on a sample of CD4+ T cells from the center of a lung tumor. The receptor set was obtained from a male donor with lung adenocarcinoma. The CD4 and CD8 labels of this study may be unreliable. CDR3s include the opening cysteine and the closing phenylalanine or tryptophan. A D gene is named only where the DNA matches it firmly. Expanded clones get a size class; other rows say once, few or many, or leave the size out.

few	TRBV7-3	TRBJ2-6	TRBD2	CASSPGLAELSGANVLTF	TGTGCCAGCAGCCCGGGACTAGCGGAACTCTCTGGGGCCAACGTCCTGACTTTC
medium-sized	TRBV6-1	TRBJ2-3	-	CASRRAETPTQYF	TGTGCCAGCAGGAGGGCGGAAACCCCTACGCAGTATTTT
many	TRBV6-1	TRBJ2-7	-	CASSIDDRVRIYEQYF	TGTGCCAGCAGTATTGACGACAGAGTAAGGATCTACGAGCAGTACTTC
-	TRBV7-2	TRBJ2-5	-	CASTTSRDSQETQYF	TGTGCCAGCACCACTTCGCGGGACTCCCAAGAGACCCAGTACTTC
-	TRBV6-5	TRBJ2-5	-	CARGYGGRGKETQYF	TGTGCCAGGGGTTACGGGGGCCGGGGCAAAGAGACCCAGTATTTC
-	TRBV4-1	TRBJ2-4	-	CASSQPLAKNIQYF	TGCGCCAGCAGCCAACCATTAGCCAAAAACATTCAGTACTTC
medium-sized	TRBV6-5	TRBJ1-2	TRBD1	CASSPTGDGYTF	TGTGCCAGCAGTCCGACAGGGGATGGCTACACCTTC
few	TRBV6-1	TRBJ2-1	TRBD1	CASRRQGTYNEQFF	TGTGCCAGCAGGAGACAGGGTACCTACAATGAGCAGTTCTTC
medium-sized	TRBV27	TRBJ2-1	TRBD1	CASIPPDRYNEQFF	TGTGCCAGCATCCCTCCGGACAGGTACAATGAGCAGTTCTTC
-	TRBV6-1	TRBJ2-2	-	CASSIRDSMDTGELFF	TGTGCCAGCAGCATTCGGGACTCTATGGACACCGGGGAGCTGTTTTTT
few	TRBV20-1	TRBJ2-7	TRBD2	CSARSIAGVDDYEQYF	TGCAGTGCTAGATCTATAGCGGGAGTAGACGACTACGAGCAGTACTTC
-	TRBV6-1	TRBJ2-7	-	CASRETTGWYEQYF	TGTGCCAGCAGAGAGACTACAGGGTGGTACGAGCAGTACTTC
-	TRBV6-1	TRBJ2-7	-	CASSDQATYEQYF	TGTGCCAGCAGTGATCAGGCTACCTACGAGCAGTACTTC
-	TRBV7-2	TRBJ2-1	-	CASSLGGYSYNEQFF	TGTGCCAGCAGCTTAGGAGGTTACTCTTACAATGAGCAGTTCTTC
once	TRBV6-1	TRBJ1-2	-	CASSQSPLGYGYTF	TGTGCCAGCAGTCAGTCCCCACTGGGCTATGGCTACACCTTC
many	TRBV6-4	TRBJ2-1	TRBD2	CASSEVAGGHNEQFF	TGTGCCAGCAGTGAAGTGGCGGGGGGGCACAATGAGCAGTTCTTC
-	TRBV6-4	TRBJ2-2	-	CASSGDSTTGELFF	TGTGCCAGCAGTGGAGACTCAACCACCGGGGAGCTGTTTTTT
-	TRBV28	TRBJ2-4	TRBD2	CASSASGSVGNIQYF	TGTGCCAGCAGTGCTAGCGGGAGTGTCGGAAACATTCAGTACTTC
-	TRBV27	TRBJ2-4	-	CASRSVGGVRAKNTQYF	TGTGCCAGCAGATCCGTAGGGGGAGTGCGAGCGAAAAATACGCAGTACTTC
-	TRBV6-5	TRBJ2-5	TRBD2	CASSSPTFGSGGQETQHF	TGTGCCAGCAGTTCCCCCACTTTCGGTAGCGGGGGTCAAGAGACCCAACACTTC
-	TRBV10-2	TRBJ2-1	-	CATDLTNEQFF	TGCGCCACGGACTTGACCAATGAGCAGTTCTTC
once	TRBV6-4	TRBJ2-3	-	CAGRGGLDPDTQYF	TGTGCGGGGCGCGGGGGCCTAGATCCGGATACCCAGTATTTT
-	TRBV6-5	TRBJ2-5	TRBD2	CASSSRLAGAETQYF	TGTGCCAGCAGTTCCCGACTAGCGGGAGCGGAGACCCAGTACTTC
once	TRBV6-1	TRBJ1-6	TRBD1	CASSSWGRQGLNSPLHF	TGTGCCAGCAGCTCCTGGGGCCGACAGGGACTCAATTCACCCCTCCACTTT
few	TRBV7-2	TRBJ2-1	-	CASSQTFGSRHNEQFF	TGTGCCAGCAGCCAAACGTTCGGGAGTAGGCACAATGAGCAGTTCTTC
-	TRBV10-3	TRBJ2-5	-	CAGLGARDPDTQYF	TGTGCGGGCCTCGGGGCCCGTGACCCAGATACCCAGTACTTC
few	TRBV6-1	TRBJ1-6	-	CASSSQGKPGSPLHF	TGTGCCAGCAGCTCCCAGGGGAAGCCCGGATCACCCCTCCACTTT
-	TRBV27	TRBJ2-2	-	CASSLEVRTGELFF	TGTGCCAGCAGTTTAGAAGTGAGGACCGGGGAGCTGTTTTTT
-	TRBV27	TRBJ2-5	TRBD2	CASRATGLAGRCSKDTQYF	TGTGCCAGCAGAGCCACGGGGCTAGCGGGGCGCTGTAGCAAAGATACGCAGTACTTT
few	TRBV27	TRBJ2-7	-	CASSLSGVQGYEQYF	TGTGCCAGCAGTTTATCCGGGGTCCAGGGATACGAGCAGTACTTC
-	TRBV6-5	TRBJ2-7	-	CASSYRGPLGEQYF	TGTGCCAGCAGTTACCGGGGACCCCTTGGCGAGCAGTACTTC
-	TRBV27	TRBJ2-3	-	CASRSVGRARAQDTQYF	TGTGCCAGCAGATCGGTAGGCCGAGCCCGGGCCCAAGATACCCAGTATTTT
-	TRBV6-1	TRBJ2-3	TRBD2	CARGGLAKNTQYF	TGTGCCAGGGGGGGGTTAGCAAAAAATACGCAGTATTTT
many	TRBV6-2/TRBV6-3	TRBJ1-1	TRBD1	CASSVTGGTEAFF	TGTGCCAGCAGTGTCACAGGGGGCACTGAAGCTTTCTTT
few	TRBV9	TRBJ2-1	-	CASSVAGTLLNEQFF	TGTGCCAGCAGCGTAGCCGGGACTCTCCTCAATGAGCAGTTCTTC
-	TRBV6-5	TRBJ2-2	TRBD2	CASSYDPAGTKGTGELFF	TGTGCCAGCAGTTACGATCCAGCGGGAACTAAGGGGACCGGGGAGCTGTTTTTT
-	TRBV7-2	TRBJ2-4	-	CASSFRRTDMQYF	TGTGCCAGCAGCTTCCGGAGAACAGATATGCAGTACTTC
many	TRBV6-2/TRBV6-3	TRBJ2-3	-	CASSPRGTQYF	TGTGCCAGCAGTCCCCGGGGAACGCAGTATTTT
once	TRBV27	TRBJ2-3	TRBD2	CASRATGLAGDSSTETQYF	TGTGCCAGCAGAGCCACGGGGCTAGCGGGGGACTCTAGCACAGAGACCCAGTATTTT
many	TRBV6-1	TRBJ2-7	TRBD2	CASSWEGNYEQYF	TGTGCCAGCTCTTGGGAGGGGAACTACGAGCAGTACTTC
medium-sized	TRBV7-2	TRBJ1-3	-	CASSPGAAGNTIYF	TGTGCCAGCAGCCCAGGGGCGGCTGGAAACACCATATATTTT
-	TRBV6-5	TRBJ2-7	-	CASSYAGSYEQYF	TGTGCCAGCAGTTACGCAGGATCCTACGAGCAGTACTTC
-	TRBV27	TRBJ2-3	-	CASRSVAVPRAKDTQYF	TGTGCCAGCAGATCCGTAGCGGTGCCGCGAGCGAAAGACACGCAGTATTTT
-	TRBV28	TRBJ1-2	-	CASGLRTGYYGYTF	TGTGCCAGCGGCTTGCGAACAGGATACTATGGCTACACCTTC
-	TRBV6-4	TRBJ2-2	TRBD1	CASSPESHGTGALFF	TGTGCCAGCAGTCCGGAGTCCCATGGGACAGGTGCGCTGTTTTTT
-	TRBV6-1	TRBJ2-4	-	CRSKGLSAKDTQYF	TGCCGCAGCAAGGGGCTGAGTGCCAAAGATACGCAGTATTTC
-	TRBV5-1	TRBJ2-3	-	CASSLASGQDTQYF	TGCGCCAGCAGCTTGGCCTCAGGACAGGATACGCAGTATTTT
-	TRBV12-3/TRBV12-4	TRBJ2-1	TRBD2	CASSLIAGSWDNEQFF	TGTGCCAGCAGTTTAATAGCGGGATCGTGGGACAATGAGCAGTTCTTC
-	TRBV6-4	TRBJ2-3	TRBD2	CGSREGLVTDTQYF	TGTGGCAGCAGGGAGGGGCTAGTTACGGACACGCAGTATTTC
few	TRBV7-2	TRBJ2-3	-	CASSIQPTSTDTQYF	TGTGCCAGCAGCATACAGCCAACTAGCACAGATACGCAGTATTTT
large	TRBV27	TRBJ2-1	TRBD2	CASSPGTSEFNEQFF	TGTGCCAGCAGTCCCGGGACTAGCGAATTCAATGAGCAGTTCTTC
-	TRBV6-5	TRBJ2-4	TRBD2	CASSSTGLAGGRPTDIQYF	TGTGCCAGCAGTTCCACCGGCCTAGCGGGGGGGCGACCCACAGATATTCAGTACTTC
-	TRBV14	TRBJ2-5	-	CASSGLGETQYF	TGTGCCAGCAGCGGACTGGGAGAGACCCAGTACTTC
-	TRBV6-5	TRBJ2-1	-	CASSYTGATVHRELFF	TGTGCCAGCAGTTACACGGGGGCAACAGTACACAGGGAGCTGTTCTTT
-	TRBV6-2/TRBV6-3	TRBJ2-7	-	CASSYSGLYEQYF	TGTGCCAGCAGTTACTCTGGCCTCTACGAGCAGTACTTC
-	TRBV6-1	TRBJ2-5	-	CASREAGCRDPETQYF	TGTGCCAGCAGGGAGGCCGGGTGTCGTGACCCAGAGACCCAGTATTTC
-	TRBV27	TRBJ2-3	-	CASRATGVAGQCAKDTQYF	TGTGCCAGCAGAGCCACGGGGGTCGCGGGGCAGTGTGCCAAAGATACGCAGTACTTT
many	TRBV7-2	TRBJ1-1	-	CASSLDKDTEAFF	TGTGCCAGCAGCTTAGATAAGGACACTGAAGCTTTCTTT
few	TRBV6-1	TRBJ1-5	TRBD1	CASRPTGQGVGNNQPQHF	TGTGCCAGCAGGCCAACGGGACAGGGGGTAGGGAACAATCAGCCCCAGCATTTT